This is a list of T cell receptor beta chains from one sample in a study of T cell repertoires in cytomegalovirus infection. TCRdb independently ran MiXCR on the reads; one entry per CDR3 protein. The sample includes about 180,000 distinct CDR3 sequences, around an eighth of them seen just once. Sequencing used PBMCs. The receptors stem from a human donor in good health (CMV status not recorded). Some clones in this sample may be carry-over from other donors' samples. Both conserved end residues are part of each CDR3. The D gene is left open where the match is weak. Clone sizes are given selectively: once, few, many, or a class where the clone is expanded.

NA,NA,TRBJ1-1,TRBV6-5,14,TGTGCCAGCAATTCCGGGACATCGAAGACTGAAGCTTTCTTT,CASNSGTSKTEAFF
many,NA,TRBJ1-5,TRBV7-2,13,TGTGCCAGCAGCTTGTACCGCAATCAGCCCCAGCATTTT,CASSLYRNQPQHF
many,TRBD1,TRBJ2-7,TRBV7-6,14,TGTGCCAGCAGCCGGACAGGGAGACCCTACGAGCAGTACTTC,CASSRTGRPYEQYF
NA,TRBD1,TRBJ1-1,TRBV19,15,TGTGCCAGTAGTTACCGGGACAGGGTGAACACTGAAGCTTTCTTT,CASSYRDRVNTEAFF
few,NA,TRBJ2-5,TRBV11-2,13,TGTGCCAGCAGCTTAGGGTTCCTAGACACCCAGTACTTC,CASSLGFLDTQYF
many,TRBD1,TRBJ1-1,TRBV6-5,17,TGTGCCAGCAGTTATCGAAGGACAGGGAGAGTGGACACTGAAGCTTTCTTT,CASSYRRTGRVDTEAFF
few,TRBD2,TRBJ2-2,TRBV29-1,13,TGCAGCGCTCTAGCGGGAGGAACCGGGGAGCTGTTTTTT,CSALAGGTGELFF
many,NA,TRBJ1-2,TRBV6-1,14,TGTGCCAGCAGTCGTCGACAGGACCTTTATGGCTACACCTTC,CASSRRQDLYGYTF
NA,NA,TRBJ1-1,TRBV7-6,12,TGTGCCAGCAGCTCTATCGACACTGAAGCTTTCTTT,CASSSIDTEAFF
NA,TRBD2,TRBJ2-3,TRBV2,15,TGTGCCAGCAGTGAAGGACTAGCGGGGGTGGATACGCAGTATTTT,CASSEGLAGVDTQYF
many,TRBD2,TRBJ2-7,TRBV20-1,14,TGCAGTGCTAGCCTCCTAGCGGGAGCATCCGAGCAGTACTTC,CSASLLAGASEQYF
many,TRBD1,TRBJ1-1,TRBV5-6,15,TGTGCCAGCAGCCCCAGGACAGGGTGGACCACTGAAGCTTTCTTT,CASSPRTGWTTEAFF
many,NA,TRBJ1-5,TRBV7-8,14,TGTGCCAGCAGCCCGGTCACCCACAATCAGCCCCAGCATTTT,CASSPVTHNQPQHF
many,NA,TRBJ2-1,TRBV27,13,TGTGCCAGCAGTTTTGGTCAGAACAATGAGCAGTTCTTC,CASSFGQNNEQFF
few,TRBD1,TRBJ2-7,TRBV2,14,TGTGCCAGCAATAAACAGGGGGAAACCTACGAGCAGTACTTC,CASNKQGETYEQYF
few,NA,TRBJ2-5,TRBV14,17,TGTGCCAGCAGCGGGGCGGGTGGTAGCGGACATCAAGAGACCCAGTACTTC,CASSGAGGSGHQETQYF
many,NA,TRBJ1-3,TRBV7-9,15,TGTGCCAGCAGCGCCCCAGGGGCCCCTGGAAACACCATATATTTT,CASSAPGAPGNTIYF
NA,NA,TRBJ2-5,TRBV18,13,TGTGCCAGCTGCGAGAAGTTTCAAGAGACCCAGTACTTC,CASCEKFQETQYF
many,TRBD2,TRBJ2-1,TRBV19,13,TGTGCCTCCCAGGGAGGGGACTACAATGAGCAGTTCTTC,CASQGGDYNEQFF
few,TRBD1,TRBJ2-7,TRBV5-6,12,TGTGCCAGCACCGGACAGGGAGCAGAGCAGTACTTC,CASTGQGAEQYF
few,TRBD1,TRBJ2-7,TRBV27,13,TGTGCCAGCAGCCAAGGACAGGGAAACGAGCAGTACTTC,CASSQGQGNEQYF
NA,TRBD1,TRBJ1-1,TRBV6-2/TRBV6-3,17,TGTGCCAGCAGTTCTGTCCCGGGACAGGGTAGGAGCACTGAAGCTTTCTTT,CASSSVPGQGRSTEAFF
NA,NA,TRBJ2-3,TRBV5-6,15,TGTGCCAGCAGCTTGGTGACACCACCCACAGATACGCAGTATTTT,CASSLVTPPTDTQYF
many,NA,TRBJ2-4,TRBV5-4,14,TGTGCCAGCAGCTTGGGGGGAGCCAAAAACATTCAGTACTTC,CASSLGGAKNIQYF
few,TRBD1,TRBJ1-5,TRBV29-1,13,TGCAGCGTAGCGACAGGGGGAGAGCAGCCCCAGCATTTT,CSVATGGEQPQHF
NA,NA,TRBJ2-2,TRBV7-2,13,TGTGCCAGCAGCCCTATAGGGTCCGGGGAGCTGTTTTTT,CASSPIGSGELFF
NA,TRBD1,TRBJ2-5,TRBV27,14,TGTGCCAGCAGTTACGGATCCAGGGGGGAGACCCAGTACTTC,CASSYGSRGETQYF
NA,NA,TRBJ1-2,TRBV27,15,TGTGCCAGCAGTTTATATCGGGGTGAAGAGTATGGCTACACCTTC,CASSLYRGEEYGYTF